This T cell receptor (beta chain) was captured in a study of CD8+ T cells in alopecia areata. Concerning this clone: Its antigen is unknown.

This CDR3 contains 12 residues. V lost 0 bases and J lost 7, with 7 bases in between. Germline V gene lookup returns CDR1 SGHDT and CDR2 YYEEEE. Treatment defined: oral pan-JAK inhibitor, 5-10 mg twice daily. It was cDNA, reverse transcribed from extracted RNA, that served as the sequencing template. Produced via immunoSEQ multiplex PCR; TCRdb's table is partial and in-frame only. The table lists over 95,000 clones, roughly two thirds of them singletons. Overall study findings and caveats: Many expanded lesional clones stayed in scalp and blood while on tofacitinib.

The V call is TRBV5-6, the J call TRBJ1-1; no reliable D call. The sequence derives from a human donor with alopecia areata. The sample in question was CD8+ T cells sorted from blood, obtained at week 4, from a patient treated with tofacitinib. The CDR3 here is CASSLVGIEAFF. Here the CDR3 DNA reads TGTGCCAGCAGCTTGGTAGGGATTGAAGCTTTCTTT.